This entry features one T cell receptor (beta chain) sequence. Per the study methods: By means of reference gene primer amplification, nucleated cell counts were estimated. The method was immunoSEQ multiplex PCR; TCRdb's version includes in-frame clones alone and lacks a portion of them. The V and J calls and the clone size are those of that table, but D and trimming were determined from the DNA. Here the sample spans some 230,000 clones, roughly 85% being singletons. CDR3 length: 14 amino acids. Germline V lookup: CDR1 MDHEN, CDR2 SYDVKM. The ends were cut back, 2 bases at V and 11 bases at J, with 19 bases in the middle. The data are from a study of blood T cell repertoires in COVID-19. Study-level information: Sites across the United States, Italy and Spain contributed samples from acute and convalescent COVID-19. From T cells, B-cell-depleted T cells, or PBMCs came the material, which was cDNA or gDNA.

The rearrangement joins TRBV28 to TRBJ2-7; D is unresolved. Sequencing was carried out using peripheral blood. The clonotype was recovered from a man in his fifties or sixties who had recovered from COVID-19. This CDR3 reads CASSLGPQQEHKYF. CDR3 in DNA: TGTGCCAGCAGTTTAGGCCCACAGCAAGAGCACAAGTACTTC. Complete variable domain (other parts from reference TRBV28 and TRBJ2-7): DVKVTQSSRYLVKRTGEKVFLECVQDMDHENMFWYRQDPGLGLRLIYFSYDVKMKEKGDIPEGYSVSREKKERFSLILESASTNQTSMYLCASSLGPQQEHKYFGPGTRLTVT.